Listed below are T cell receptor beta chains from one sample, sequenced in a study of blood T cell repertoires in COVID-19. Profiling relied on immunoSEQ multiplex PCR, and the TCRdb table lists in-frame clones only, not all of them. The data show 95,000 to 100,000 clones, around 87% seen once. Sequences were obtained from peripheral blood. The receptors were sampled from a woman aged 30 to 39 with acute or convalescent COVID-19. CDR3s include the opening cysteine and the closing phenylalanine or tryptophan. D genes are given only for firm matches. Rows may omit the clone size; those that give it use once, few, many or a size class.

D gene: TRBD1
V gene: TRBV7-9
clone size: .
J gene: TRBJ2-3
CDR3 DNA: TGTGCCAGCAGCCAAAGCAACAGGGGGCGCAGGGATACGCAGTATTTT
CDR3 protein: CASSQSNRGRRDTQYF

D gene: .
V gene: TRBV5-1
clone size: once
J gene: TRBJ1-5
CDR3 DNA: TGCGCCAGCAGCTTGGGCGTCCAGGGGCTCAATCAGCCCCAGCATTTT
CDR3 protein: CASSLGVQGLNQPQHF

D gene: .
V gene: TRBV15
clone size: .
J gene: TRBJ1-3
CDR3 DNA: TGTGCCACCAGCAGAGAACAGGGCTCTGGAAACACCATATATTTT
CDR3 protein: CATSREQGSGNTIYF

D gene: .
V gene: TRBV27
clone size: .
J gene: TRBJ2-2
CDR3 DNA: TGTGCCAGCAGTTTATCGAGTGCCGGGGAGCTGTTTTTT
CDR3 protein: CASSLSSAGELFF

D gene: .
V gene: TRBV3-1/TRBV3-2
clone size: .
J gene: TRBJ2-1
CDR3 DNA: TGTGCCAGCAGCCCCAAGGTGGGGCAGGGATTGGGTTGGGACAATGAGCAGTTCTTC
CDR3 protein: CASSPKVGQGLGWDNEQFF

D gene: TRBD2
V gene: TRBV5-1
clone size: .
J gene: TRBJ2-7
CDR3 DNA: TGCGCCAGCAGCTTGCCACTAGCGGACACCTACGAGCAGTACTTC
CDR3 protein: CASSLPLADTYEQYF

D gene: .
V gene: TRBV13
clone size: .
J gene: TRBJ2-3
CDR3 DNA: TGTGCCAGCAATCCCGCCCAGGGTCCTAGCACAGATACGCAGTATTTT
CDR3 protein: CASNPAQGPSTDTQYF

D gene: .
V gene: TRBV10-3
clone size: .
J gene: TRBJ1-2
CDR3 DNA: TGTGCCATCGCAATTGGCAGGAACTATGGCTACACCTTC
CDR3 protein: CAIAIGRNYGYTF

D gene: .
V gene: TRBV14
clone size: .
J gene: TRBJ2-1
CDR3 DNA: TGTGCCAGCAGCCGATTACGGGGGACCTACAATGAGCAGTTCTTC
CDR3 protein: CASSRLRGTYNEQFF

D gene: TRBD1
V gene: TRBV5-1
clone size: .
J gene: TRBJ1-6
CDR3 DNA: TGCGCCAGCAGCTTAACAGGGGATAATTCACCCCTCCACTTT
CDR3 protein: CASSLTGDNSPLHF

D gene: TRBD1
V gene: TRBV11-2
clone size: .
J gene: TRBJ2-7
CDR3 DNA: TGTGCCAGCAGCAACAGGGGAGCATCCTACGAGCAGTACTTC
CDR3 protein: CASSNRGASYEQYF

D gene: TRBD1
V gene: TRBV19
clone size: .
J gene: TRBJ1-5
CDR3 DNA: TGTGCCAGTAGTACCCTCGGGACAGGTAGGTATCAGCCCCAGCATTTT
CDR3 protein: CASSTLGTGRYQPQHF

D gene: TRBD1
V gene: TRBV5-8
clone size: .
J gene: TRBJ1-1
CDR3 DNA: TGTGCCAGCAGCTTGGGGGACAGGGCGAACACTGAAGCTTTCTTT
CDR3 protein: CASSLGDRANTEAFF

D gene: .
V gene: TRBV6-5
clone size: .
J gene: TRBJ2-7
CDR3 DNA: TGTGCCAGCAAATCAGGTCACCAATCCTACGAGCAGTACTTC
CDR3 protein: CASKSGHQSYEQYF

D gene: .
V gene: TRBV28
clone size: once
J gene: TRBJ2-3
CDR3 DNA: TGTGCCAGCAGTTTCTACCAGGGGAGCACAGATACGCAGTATTTT
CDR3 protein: CASSFYQGSTDTQYF

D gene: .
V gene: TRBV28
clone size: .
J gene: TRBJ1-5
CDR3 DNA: TGTGCCAGCATTCCAGGGCCTAATCAGCCCCAGCATTTT
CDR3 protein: CASIPGPNQPQHF

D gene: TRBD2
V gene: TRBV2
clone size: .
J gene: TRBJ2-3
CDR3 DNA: TGTGCCAGCCACCTGACGGGGGGGCTGGGCACAGATACGCAGTATTTT
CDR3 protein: CASHLTGGLGTDTQYF